This entry lists 32 T cell receptor beta chains sequenced from one sample in a study of shared clonotypes between healthy human individuals. Here immunoSEQ multiplex PCR was the method, and the copy in TCRdb shows in-frame clones only, minus some. The sample records some 450,000 clones, 77% being singletons. The sample comprised PBMCs. These receptors all stem from a woman aged 40 to 50 in good health. Some clones in this sample may be carry-over from other donors' samples.

As concerns this clone: This may be a read error, as it is one base from a much larger clone. The sample holds other DNA sequences that translate to the same CDR3. This chain links TRBV6-6 with TRBJ1-6; D perhaps matches TRBD1 (6 bases). CDR1 is MNHNY, CDR2 SVGAGI, per germline (reference sequence). The CDR3 totals 13 residues. CDR3 nucleotide sequence: TGCGCCAGCAGTTACTCGCAACAGGGCGCCCTCCACTTT. Translation gives CASSYSQQGALHF.

Comments on this clone: Other nucleotide sequences from this sample produce the same CDR3. The gene calls are TRBV5-1 and TRBJ2-5; 11 bases map to TRBD2. J gave up 2 bases and V 0 bases, and 3 bases lay outside the gene matches. The CDR3 contains 16 residues. The germline CDR1 and CDR2 sequences are SGHRS and YFSETQ. The CDR3 reads CASSLVLAGGQETQYF. CDR3 nucleotides: TGCGCCAGCAGCTTGGTTCTAGCGGGAGGTCAAGAGACCCAGTACTTC.

A note on this clone: Since a far larger clone is one base different, this is likely a read error. This chain joins TRBV19 and TRBJ1-1; D possibly corresponds to TRBD1 (5 bases). The CDR3 is 15 residues long. The germline gives CDR1 LNHDA, CDR2 SQIVND (reference sequence). V lost 5 bases and J 3 bases, leaving 16 bases between the germline ends. The CDR3 bases are TGTGCCAGTAGTCCCAGAGGGGCAAGTCACACTGAAGCTTTCTTT. It encodes CASSPRGASHTEAFF.

To note about this clone: Other DNA sequences from this sample encode an identical CDR3 as well. As DNA, the CDR3 is TGTGCCTGGAGTGGGGACAGAAATCAGCCCCAGCATTTT. Protein sequence: CAWSGDRNQPQHF. The gene calls are TRBV30 and TRBJ1-5; 7 bases line up with TRBD1. Germline CDR1 GTSNPN, CDR2 SVGIG (reference sequence). CDR3 length: 13 residues. Trimming cost V 1 base and J 4 bases; bases outside gene matches: 1.

The chain combines TRBV18 with TRBJ2-7, with TRBD2 as a possible D gene (5 bases). Germline CDR1 KGHSH, CDR2 LQKENI. V was shortened by 3 bases and J by 4 bases, with 16 bases between the two germline ends. This CDR3 spans 15 amino acids. This CDR3 is CASSPERGRGYEQYF. The CDR3 DNA follows: TGTGCCAGCTCACCCGAACGGGGAAGAGGGTACGAGCAGTACTTC.

The chain joins TRBV28 to TRBJ2-3; D uncertain. From germline, CDR1 is MDHEN and CDR2 SYDVKM. V lost 4 bases and J lost 2, with 13 bases in between. The CDR3 totals 15 residues. For the CDR3, the DNA is TGTGCCAGCAGTTCCCCCAGCCGGGCCACAGATACGCAGTATTTT. Its translation is CASSSPSRATDTQYF.

This clone came up many times. The chain joins TRBV5-4 to TRBJ1-2; 7 bases are a match to TRBD1. The CDR3 length is 15 residues. Germline V gives CDR1 SGHNT, CDR2 YYREEE (reference sequence). The junction had 3 bases not matched to a gene; V was cut back by 0 bases and J by 1 base. The CDR3 nucleotides read TGTGCCAGCAGCTTGGTGGGACAGATTAACTATGGCTACACCTTC. It codes for CASSLVGQINYGYTF.

This clone occurred many times. Within the sample, other DNA sequences also encode this same CDR3. The rearrangement joins TRBV25-1 to TRBJ2-5; D unresolved. V lost 6 bases, J lost 2 bases, and 10 bases lay in between. The CDR3 is 13 residues long. Germline values: CDR1 MGHDK, CDR2 SYGVNS. The CDR3 DNA sequence: TGTGCCAGCAGACACAATCAGCAAGAGACCCAGTACTTC. As protein: CASRHNQQETQYF.

V and J are TRBV28 and TRBJ1-5; 7 bases map to TRBD1. Germline CDR1 reads MDHEN; CDR2 reads SYDVKM. V trimming: 6 bases; J trimming: 2 bases; junction bases outside the gene matches: 7. This CDR3 spans 15 amino acids. The CDR3 coding sequence is TGTGCCAGCAGCCCAGGGGGTTGGGGCAATCAGCCCCAGCATTTT. Its protein product is CASSPGGWGNQPQHF.

The chain carries TRBV5-1 and TRBJ1-2; D is unresolved. CDR1 is SGHRS, CDR2 YFSETQ, per germline. Trimming pared 7 bases from V and 6 bases from J, leaving 16 bases between. This CDR3 spans 13 amino acids. CDR3 loop: CASGPGAMNGYTF. The CDR3 nucleotides are TGCGCCAGCGGACCGGGTGCAATGAATGGCTACACCTTC.

The chain carries TRBV7-2 and TRBJ2-5, with D uncertain. Germline V lookup: CDR1 SGHTA, CDR2 FQGNSA. V was trimmed by 1 base and J by 5 bases, leaving 8 bases between them. There are 13 residues in the CDR3. The DNA for the CDR3 is TGTGCCAGCAGCTTAGTACGACGGGAGACCCAGTACTTC. Protein sequence: CASSLVRRETQYF.

A remark on this clone: Other DNA sequences in the sample encode the same CDR3. The chain links TRBV7-9 to TRBJ2-1; a weak D match, TRBD2 (6 bases). The germline gives CDR1 SEHNR, CDR2 FQNEAQ (reference sequence). V gave up 2 bases and J gave up 1 base, with 12 bases separating them. This CDR3 region has 16 residues. CDR3 DNA: TGTGCCAGCAGCTTATCGTTGGCGGGGTCCTACAATGAGCAGTTCTTC. Translating gives CASSLSLAGSYNEQFF. The variable domain in full, with the rest retrieved from reference TRBV7-9 and TRBJ2-1, is DTGVSQNPRHKITKRGQNVTFRCDPISEHNRLYWYRQTLGQGPEFLTYFQNEAQLEKSRLLSDRFSAERPKGSFSTLEIQRTEQGDSAMYLCASSLSLAGSYNEQFFGPGTRLTVL.

Here the CDR3 DNA reads TGTGCCAGCTCACCACAGGCGAGGAACACTGAAGCTTTCTTT. It yields the protein CASSPQARNTEAFF. This chain links TRBV18 with TRBJ1-1; the D is unclear. This CDR3 is 14 amino acids long. V was shortened by 1 base and J by 1 base, with 7 bases between the two germline ends. The V gene's germline CDR1 is KGHSH and CDR2 LQKENI.

The J gene is TRBJ2-7, the V gene TRBV20-1; D is unresolved. The CDR3 is made up of 11 amino acids. Trimming removed 8 bases from V and 0 bases from J, with 8 bases in between. From germline, CDR1 is DFQATT and CDR2 SNEGSKA (reference sequence). The CDR3 nucleotides are TGCAGTACCAAATCCTCCTACGAGCAGTACTTC. Its translation: CSTKSSYEQYF.

J is TRBJ2-5 and V is TRBV15; 7 bases map to TRBD1. The junction had 6 bases not matched to a gene; V was cut back by 1 base and J by 4 bases. This CDR3 has 15 residues. Germline lookup yields CDR1 LNHNV and CDR2 YYDKDF (reference sequence). CDR3 in amino acids: CATSRGQGGRETQYF. As DNA, the CDR3 is TGTGCCACCAGCAGAGGACAGGGTGGGCGAGAGACCCAGTACTTC.

The chain combines TRBV9 with TRBJ2-1; TRBD2 matches at 7 bases. The V segment lost 4 bases and the J segment 4 bases; nucleotides outside the gene matches: 8. The CDR3 runs to 15 residues. The germline V gene encodes CDR1 SGDLS and CDR2 YYNGEE. This CDR3 is CASSPTAGEYNEQFF. CDR3 coding DNA: TGTGCCAGCAGCCCCACGGCGGGAGAGTACAATGAGCAGTTCTTC.

This clone was counted only a few times. A far larger clone is just one base off, so this is likely a read error. Other nucleotide sequences from this sample produce the same CDR3. The rearrangement joins TRBV5-4 to TRBJ1-4; perhaps TRBD1 as D (6 bases). Germline CDR1 reads SGHNT; CDR2 reads YYREEE (reference sequence). There are 13 residues in the CDR3. CDR3 DNA: TGTGCCAGCAGAGGGGGGGAGAATGAAAAACTGTTCTTT. It specifies CASRGGENEKLFF.

This clone was picked up one time. V usage is TRBV6-9 and J usage is TRBJ2-7; TRBD2 matches at 8 bases. The ends lost 7 bases at V and 3 bases at J; junction bases unmatched: 14. The V gene's germline CDR1 is MNHGY and CDR2 SVAAGI. The CDR3 is 16 residues long. CDR3 nucleotides: TGTGCCAGCACCTCACCTAAAGAGCGGGAGATCTACGAGCAGTACTTC. Its protein is CASTSPKEREIYEQYF.

The chain employs TRBV19 and TRBJ2-5, with 9 bases that match TRBD1. The germline gives CDR1 LNHDA, CDR2 SQIVND (reference sequence). Trimming took 4 bases from V and 11 from J; bases not matched to a gene: 5. The CDR3 length is 12 residues. Here the CDR3 reads CASSTGQGKQYF. CDR3 DNA sequence: TGTGCCAGTAGTACTGGACAGGGGAAGCAGTACTTC.

This clone occurred once. The chain links TRBV18 to TRBJ2-3; 8 bases map to TRBD2. The junction had 8 bases not matched to a gene; V was cut back by 3 bases and J by 6 bases. This CDR3 has 15 amino acids. CDR1 is KGHSH and CDR2 is LQKENI in the germline V gene. CDR3 amino acids: CASSPPGLGPDTQYF. For the CDR3, the DNA is TGTGCCAGCTCACCTCCGGGACTAGGACCCGATACGCAGTATTTT. Filled out from reference TRBV18 and TRBJ2-3, the complete variable domain reads NAGVMQNPRHLVRRRGQEARLRCSPMKGHSHVYWYRQLPEEGLKFMVYLQKENIIDESGMPKERFSAEFPKEGPSILRIQQVVRGDSAAYFCASSPPGLGPDTQYFGPGTRLTVL.

A remark on this clone: With only one base between it and a far larger clone, this is likely a read error. Other DNA sequences of this sample code for an identical CDR3. V gene TRBV5-6 combines with J gene TRBJ1-3; D remains ambiguous. Germline CDR1 reads SGHDT; CDR2 reads YYEEEE. The CDR3 is 14 residues long. The CDR3 reads CASSRTQTGNTIYF. The CDR3 coding sequence is TGTGCCAGCAGCCGGACCCAAACGGGAAACACCATATACTTT.

This clone was found once. The V call is TRBV15, the J call TRBJ2-7; 9 bases are a match to TRBD2. V lost 3 bases and J lost 7; bases outside the gene matches: 10. Germline-derived CDR1 and CDR2 are LNHNV and YYDKDF (reference sequence). The CDR3 has 15 amino acids. CDR3 nucleotides: TGTGCCACCAGCAGGACGACAGGGAGCGGGGGGGAGCAGTACTTC. Translated, it gives CATSRTTGSGGEQYF.

V gene TRBV30 combines with J gene TRBJ2-7; 13 nucleotides line up with TRBD2. In germline, CDR1 is GTSNPN, CDR2 SVGIG (reference sequence). This CDR3 contains 14 residues. V shed 3 bases and J 5 bases; nucleotides not matched to a gene: 4. CDR3 loop: CAWSRLAGGNEQYF. The CDR3 DNA sequence: TGTGCCTGGAGCCGACTAGCGGGAGGCAACGAGCAGTACTTC.

V and J are TRBV29-1 and TRBJ1-2; tentatively, D is TRBD1 (6 bases). This CDR3 has 14 amino acids. Per germline, CDR1 SQVTM and CDR2 ANQGSEA. The germline V and J ends were trimmed by 3 bases and 4 bases, with 15 bases remaining between them. CDR3 sequence: CSVEGPGDTYGYTF. The CDR3 DNA sequence: TGCAGCGTTGAGGGGCCCGGGGACACCTATGGCTACACCTTC.

As regards this clone: A far larger clone is one nucleotide away, so this likely arose from a read error. The chain is built from TRBV19 and TRBJ1-4; no firm D call. Germline V gene sequence: CDR1 LNHDA, CDR2 SQIVND (reference sequence). The CDR3 length is 15 residues. With 1 base removed from V and 3 bases from J, the gap between germline ends came to 9 bases. In nucleotides, the CDR3 is TGTGCCAGTAGTATAGTGGGGTTCGCTAATGAAAAACTGTTTTTT. Translated, it gives CASSIVGFANEKLFF.

The chain links TRBV19 to TRBJ2-2; D is unclear. Trimming removed 2 bases from V and 1 base from J, with 2 bases in between. The length of the CDR3 is 13 residues. CDR1 is LNHDA and CDR2 is SQIVND in the germline V gene (reference sequence). CDR3 nucleotides: TGTGCCAGTAGTATACAGAACACCGGGGAGCTGTTTTTT. The encoded protein is CASSIQNTGELFF.

This sequence joins TRBV2 and TRBJ2-5, with a possible D match to TRBD2 (5 bases). The CDR3 contains 14 residues. Germline CDR1 reads SNHLY; CDR2 reads FYNNEI. Trimming shortened V by 6 bases and J by 3 bases, and 14 bases separated the two germline ends. CDR3 residues: CASRSTRAEETQYF. DNA for the CDR3: TGTGCCAGCAGATCTACGCGGGCCGAAGAGACCCAGTACTTC. The whole variable domain, remainder taken from reference TRBV2 and TRBJ2-5, is EPEVTQTPSHQVTQMGQEVILRCVPISNHLYFYWYRQILGQKVEFLVSFYNNEISEKSEIFDDQFSVERPDGSNFTLKIRSTKLEDSAMYFCASRSTRAEETQYFGPGTRLLVL.

V usage is TRBV29-1 and J usage is TRBJ2-7; D remains ambiguous. Trimming stripped 4 bases from V and 0 bases from J, with 13 bases between. The CDR3 has 14 residues. Germline V CDR1 and CDR2: SQVTM, ANQGSEA. The CDR3 sequence is CSVAETSTSYEQYF. As DNA, the CDR3 is TGCAGCGTTGCTGAGACCTCCACCTCCTACGAGCAGTACTTC.

The chain is built from TRBV7-8 and TRBJ1-5, with 7 positions matching TRBD1. V dropped 5 bases and J dropped 2; count of bases not matched to a gene: 6. The CDR3 loop spans 15 amino acids. Germline V lookup: CDR1 SGHVS, CDR2 FQNEAQ. As DNA, the CDR3 is TGTGCCAGCAGCCACCACAGGGGCGGCAATCAGCCCCAGCATTTT. It specifies CASSHHRGGNQPQHF.

For this clone: It is likely a read error: a sequence one base away is far more abundant. Because the CDR3 is missing its conserved closing phenylalanine or tryptophan, this is likely a read error. The V call is TRBV9, the J call TRBJ1-5; D ambiguous. Trimming cost V 4 bases and J 5 bases, with 10 bases left between them. The CDR3 has 13 amino acids. Germline V gives CDR1 SGDLS, CDR2 YYNGEE. The CDR3 is CASSLRTDQPQHL. CDR3 DNA: TGTGCCAGCAGCCTTCGGACGGATCAGCCCCAGCATCTT.

This clone showed up just once. The chain employs TRBV6-5 and TRBJ1-1; TRBD1 matches 8 bases. CDR1 and CDR2 from the germline V gene are MNHEY and SVGAGI. This CDR3 has 15 amino acids. Trimming removed 2 bases from V and 3 bases from J; junction bases left unmatched: 5. The CDR3 reads CASSYDRGGHTEAFF. The DNA for the CDR3 is TGTGCCAGCAGTTACGACAGGGGAGGGCACACTGAAGCTTTCTTT.

The V gene is TRBV19, the J gene TRBJ2-5; TRBD1 matches 9 bases. This CDR3 has 13 amino acids. With 5 bases clipped from V and 3 bases from J, the junction kept 1 base outside the gene matches. Germline lookup yields CDR1 LNHDA and CDR2 SQIVND (reference sequence). The CDR3: CASSGDREETQYF. The CDR3 nucleotides are TGTGCCAGTAGTGGGGACAGGGAAGAGACCCAGTACTTC.